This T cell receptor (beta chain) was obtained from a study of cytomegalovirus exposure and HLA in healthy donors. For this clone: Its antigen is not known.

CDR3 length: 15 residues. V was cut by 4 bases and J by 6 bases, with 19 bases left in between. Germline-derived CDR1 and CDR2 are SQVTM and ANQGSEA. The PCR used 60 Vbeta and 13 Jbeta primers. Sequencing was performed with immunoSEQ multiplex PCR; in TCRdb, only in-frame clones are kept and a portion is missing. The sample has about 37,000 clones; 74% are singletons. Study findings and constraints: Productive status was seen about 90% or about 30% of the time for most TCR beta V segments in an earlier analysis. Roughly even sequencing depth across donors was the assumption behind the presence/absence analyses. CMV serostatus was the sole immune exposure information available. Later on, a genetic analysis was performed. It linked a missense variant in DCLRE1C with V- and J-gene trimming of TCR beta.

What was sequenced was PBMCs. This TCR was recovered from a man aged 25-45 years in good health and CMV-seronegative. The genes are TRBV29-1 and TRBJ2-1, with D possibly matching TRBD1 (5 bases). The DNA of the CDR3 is TGCAGCGTTGTGTTGGGGCTAGTTCCACCCAATGAGCAGTTCTTC. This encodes CSVVLGLVPPNEQFF.